This record looks at one TCR beta chain sequence and its context. Its antigen is still unknown. The template used for profiling TCR beta VDJ and CDR3 was genomic DNA. Each CDR3 protein gets one entry after TCRdb re-called the reads with MiXCR. This table has 150,000 or so distinct CDR3 sequences, 47% appearing once. The data stem from a study of CD8+CD57+ T cells in acquired aplastic anemia. Study context: Mean yield of DNA from sorted CD4+ and CD8+ cells was roughly 3.2 ug. Regarding the study as a whole: In common between the patients and the controls were twenty-nine CD8+ CDR3 sequences. Controls did not differ significantly from patients in CD8+ Simpson's diversity.

Whoever was chosen for sequencing had shown CD8+CD57+ cell expansion by flow cytometry. Blood was sampled before the patients had received any therapy. The CDR3 length is 18 residues. Germline V gene sequence: CDR1 SGHRS, CDR2 YFSETQ. V dropped 4 bases and J dropped 0 bases, with 22 bases sitting between them. The TCR was taken from a human donor with aplastic anemia. The chain couples TRBV5-1 to TRBJ1-2; no reliable D call. Sequencing used sorted CD4+, CD8+, or CD8+CD57+ T cells (not recorded which) from PBMCs. The CDR3 sequence is CASSPRRPQTLSNYGYTF. The DNA of the CDR3 is TGCGCCAGCAGCCCGCGCCGGCCACAGACACTCTCTAACTATGGCTACACCTTC.